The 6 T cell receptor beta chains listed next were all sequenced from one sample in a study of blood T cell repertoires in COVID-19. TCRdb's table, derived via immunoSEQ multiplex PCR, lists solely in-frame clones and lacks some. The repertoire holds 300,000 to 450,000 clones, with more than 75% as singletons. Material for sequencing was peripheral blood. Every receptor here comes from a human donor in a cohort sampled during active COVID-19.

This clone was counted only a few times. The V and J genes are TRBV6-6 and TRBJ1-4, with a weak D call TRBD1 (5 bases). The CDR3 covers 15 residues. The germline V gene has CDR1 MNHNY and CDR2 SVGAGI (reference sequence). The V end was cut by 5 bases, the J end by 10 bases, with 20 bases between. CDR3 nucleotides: TGTGCCAGCAGTCAAATACGGGGAGGGGAAGGAAAACTGTTTTTT. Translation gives CASSQIRGGEGKLFF.

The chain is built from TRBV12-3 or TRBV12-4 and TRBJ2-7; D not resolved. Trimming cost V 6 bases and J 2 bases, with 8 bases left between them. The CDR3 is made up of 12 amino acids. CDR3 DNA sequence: TGTGCCAGCAGCCAATCAACCTACGAGCAGTACTTC. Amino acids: CASSQSTYEQYF.

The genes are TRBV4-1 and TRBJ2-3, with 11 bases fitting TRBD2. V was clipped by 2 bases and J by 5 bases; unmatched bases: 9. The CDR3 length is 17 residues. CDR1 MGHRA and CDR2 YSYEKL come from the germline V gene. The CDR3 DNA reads TGCGCCAGCAGCCAACCAGTAGCGGGAGGGCTAAGAGATACGCAGTATTTT. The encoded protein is CASSQPVAGGLRDTQYF.

CDR3 loop: CATSDGGGPEETQYF. CDR3 sequence (DNA): TGTGCCACCAGTGATGGTGGGGGCCCCGAAGAGACCCAGTACTTC. The V and J genes are TRBV24-1 and TRBJ2-5; D may be TRBD1 (6 bases). Germline CDR1 KGHDR, CDR2 SFDVKD. The CDR3 is made up of 15 amino acids. Trimming left V 3 bases short and J 3 bases short, with 13 bases between.

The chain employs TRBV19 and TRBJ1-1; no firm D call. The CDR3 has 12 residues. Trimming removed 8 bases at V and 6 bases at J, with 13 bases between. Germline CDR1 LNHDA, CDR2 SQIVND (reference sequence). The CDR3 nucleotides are TGTGCCAGTCTTAGCTTCGGCGCTGAAGCTTTCTTT. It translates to CASLSFGAEAFF.

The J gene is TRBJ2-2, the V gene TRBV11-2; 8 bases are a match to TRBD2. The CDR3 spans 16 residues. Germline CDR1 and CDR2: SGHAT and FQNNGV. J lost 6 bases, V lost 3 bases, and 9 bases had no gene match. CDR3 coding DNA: TGTGCCAGCAGCTTTTGGTCGCGGGGGGAGGCCGGGGAGCTGTTTTTT. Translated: CASSFWSRGEAGELFF.